A selection of T cell receptor beta chains follows, all from one sample in a study of human T cells and chemical hapten exposure. TCRdb used MiXCR to reprocess the 5' RACE reads, holding one entry per CDR3 protein. The top ten hold about 2.2% of the sample, which has around 82,000 distinct CDR3 sequences, 7.7% seen once. All receptors derive from a male donor in good health. CDR3s include the opening cysteine and the closing phenylalanine or tryptophan. The D gene is left open where the match is weak. Expanded clones are given a class, and other clones once, few, many or no size at all.

D gene,clone size,J gene,CDR3 length,V gene,CDR3 DNA,CDR3 protein
.,few,TRBJ2-3,15,TRBV5-1,TGCGCCAGCAGCATGGGACTCGAAAGCACAGATACGCAGTATTTT,CASSMGLESTDTQYF
.,.,TRBJ1-1,13,TRBV29-1,TGCAGCGTTGAGGCCAGGGGGAACACTGAAGCTTTCTTT,CSVEARGNTEAFF
.,many,TRBJ2-1,17,TRBV6-2/TRBV6-3,TGTGCCAGCAGTTACTCGATATTGCGGGCGGCTTACAATGAGCAGTTCTTC,CASSYSILRAAYNEQFF
.,many,TRBJ2-7,15,TRBV4-1,TGCGCCAGCAGCCAAGTGCCAGCGGCCAAGTACGAGCAGTACTTC,CASSQVPAAKYEQYF
.,many,TRBJ2-2,15,TRBV10-3,TGTGCCATCAGTGAGACAGGGGGGGGCACCGGGGAGCTGTTTTTT,CAISETGGGTGELFF
TRBD2,many,TRBJ2-7,17,TRBV20-1,TGCAGTGCTAGAGCGGGACTAGCGGGAGAGCCCTCTTACGAGCAGTACTTC,CSARAGLAGEPSYEQYF
.,many,TRBJ2-1,15,TRBV6-5,TGTGCCAGCAGTAAGGGGGGCTCCTTCTACAATGAGCAGTTCTTC,CASSKGGSFYNEQFF
.,many,TRBJ2-5,15,TRBV4-1,TGCGCCAGCAGCCAAGTCGCAGGGTCGGGGGAGACCCAGTACTTC,CASSQVAGSGETQYF
.,many,TRBJ2-1,12,TRBV9,TGTGCCAGCAGCGTCTCCTACAATGAGCAGTTCTTC,CASSVSYNEQFF
TRBD1,.,TRBJ2-3,15,TRBV7-2,TGTGCCAGCAGCTTAAACAGGGGGAGGTCAGATACGCAGTATTTT,CASSLNRGRSDTQYF
.,.,TRBJ2-5,12,TRBV20-1,TGCAGTGCTTGGGGCTCCCAAGAGACCCAGTACTTC,CSAWGSQETQYF
TRBD1,many,TRBJ1-1,14,TRBV7-9,TGTGCCAGCAGCACGACAGGGGCTAACACTGAAGCTTTCTTT,CASSTTGANTEAFF
TRBD2,many,TRBJ2-1,14,TRBV29-1,TGCAGCGTTTTTGTCGCGGGAGAGTACAATGAGCAGTTCTTC,CSVFVAGEYNEQFF
.,many,TRBJ2-1,11,TRBV10-3,TGTGCCATCGTTTCGGGAAATGAGCAGTTCTTC,CAIVSGNEQFF
.,.,TRBJ1-5,15,TRBV4-1,TGCGCCAGCAGCCAAGATTTAGGGTTCAATCAGCCCCAGCATTTT,CASSQDLGFNQPQHF
.,few,TRBJ1-6,16,TRBV14,TGTGCCAGCAGCCAAGGCGCGGGACTGTATAATTCACCCCTCCACTTT,CASSQGAGLYNSPLHF
.,few,TRBJ2-1,12,TRBV11-2,TGTGCCAGCAGCCACTGGCGGTCTGAGCAGTTCTTC,CASSHWRSEQFF
TRBD2,many,TRBJ2-7,15,TRBV7-8,TGTGCCAGCAGCTCGTGGGGAGGGGAAGGGTACGAGCAGTACTTC,CASSSWGGEGYEQYF
.,few,TRBJ1-1,14,TRBV27,TGTGCCAGCAGTTTAACAGGAAACGCGGCTGAAGCTTTCTTT,CASSLTGNAAEAFF
.,.,TRBJ2-5,13,TRBV29-1,TGCAGCGTTGCCGGGACGCCGGTGGAGACCCAGTACTTC,CSVAGTPVETQYF
.,few,TRBJ1-5,16,TRBV6-2/TRBV6-3,TGTGCCAGCAGTTACAGGGCCCTCGGGAGCAATCAGCCCCAGCATTTT,CASSYRALGSNQPQHF
.,many,TRBJ2-2,12,TRBV7-8,TGTGCCAGCAGCTTGGGGGTCGGGGAGCTGTTTTTT,CASSLGVGELFF
.,many,TRBJ1-5,12,TRBV20-1,TGCAGTGCTAAGGGGCCTGGACAGCCCCAGCATTTT,CSAKGPGQPQHF
.,few,TRBJ2-3,14,TRBV12-3/TRBV12-4,TGTGCCAGCAGTTTTAATCGGCAGGCAGATACGCAGTATTTT,CASSFNRQADTQYF
TRBD2,.,TRBJ2-1,17,TRBV12-3/TRBV12-4,TGTGCCAGCAGTTTAACCGGGACTAGCGGGAGTCCCCATGAGCAGTTCTTC,CASSLTGTSGSPHEQFF
.,.,TRBJ1-3,15,TRBV30,TGTGCCTGGGAAGTCGGGACCGGCGGAGGAAACACCATATATTTT,CAWEVGTGGGNTIYF
.,many,TRBJ2-7,17,TRBV14,TGTGCCAGCAGCCAACTTAGTGGGGGGAAAAGCTCCTACGAGCAGTACTTC,CASSQLSGGKSSYEQYF
TRBD1,.,TRBJ1-1,17,TRBV6-1,TGTGCCAGCAGTGATCCAAACGAGACAGGGCCAGACAGTGAAGCTTTCTTT,CASSDPNETGPDSEAFF
TRBD1,many,TRBJ2-6,19,TRBV7-3,TGTGCCAGCAGCTTAACCGGGACAGGGGGCCACTCTGGGGCCAACGTCCTGACTTTC,CASSLTGTGGHSGANVLTF
.,.,TRBJ2-1,14,TRBV7-8,TGTGCCAGCAGCTCTAGGACAGCGTGGGATGAGCAGTTCTTC,CASSSRTAWDEQFF
.,many,TRBJ2-5,14,TRBV7-8,TGTGCCAGCAGCAGGATGGGGCCGCGAGAGACCCAGTACTTC,CASSRMGPRETQYF
.,few,TRBJ2-1,15,TRBV6-6,TGTGCCAGCAGCCCTAGACAGGGACTTTACAATGAGCAGTTCTTC,CASSPRQGLYNEQFF
TRBD1,.,TRBJ2-7,15,TRBV18,TGTGCCAGCTCACCTTCCGGGACAGGGGTTGGGGAGCAGTACTTC,CASSPSGTGVGEQYF
TRBD2,many,TRBJ2-2,15,TRBV5-1,TGCGCCAGCAGCTCGCGGGAGATGGACACCGGGGAGCTGTTTTTT,CASSSREMDTGELFF
.,.,TRBJ1-3,17,TRBV10-3,TGTGCCATCAGTGACCTGGAGGCAGGTCCTTCTGGAAACACCATATATTTT,CAISDLEAGPSGNTIYF
.,many,TRBJ2-3,16,TRBV7-8,TGTGCCAGCAGATTTACGGGGGGCCCCCGCACAGATACGCAGTATTTT,CASRFTGGPRTDTQYF
TRBD1,many,TRBJ1-5,18,TRBV25-1,TGTGCCAGCAGTGCATACTCCCCCGGGACAGGGGGGGATCAGCCCCAGCATTTT,CASSAYSPGTGGDQPQHF
.,.,TRBJ2-5,12,TRBV12-3/TRBV12-4,TGTGCCAGCAGTTCCCACCGAGAGACCCAGTACTTC,CASSSHRETQYF
.,.,TRBJ1-1,17,TRBV10-3,TGTGCCATCAGTGGGCCCATGGACGGTGCAGCGGACACTGAAGCTTTCTTT,CAISGPMDGAADTEAFF
TRBD1,few,TRBJ1-1,15,TRBV4-3,TGCGCCAGCAGCCAAGATCAGGGGACAGAGACTGAAGCTTTCTTT,CASSQDQGTETEAFF
.,many,TRBJ2-1,14,TRBV29-1,TGCAGCGTTGATGGGCCCGGCTCCTACAATGAGCAGTTCTTC,CSVDGPGSYNEQFF
.,few,TRBJ1-1,16,TRBV6-2/TRBV6-3,TGTGCCAGCAGTTCTACGCGGACAGCGGGGAACACTGAAGCTTTCTTT,CASSSTRTAGNTEAFF
TRBD1,few,TRBJ1-1,16,TRBV6-5,TGTGCCAGCAGGGAACGCCCTGACAGGGTGAACACTGAAGCTTTCTTT,CASRERPDRVNTEAFF
TRBD1,few,TRBJ1-5,17,TRBV7-9,TGTGCCAGCAGCTTAGATTTGGACAGGGGGAGCGATCAGCCCCAGCATTTT,CASSLDLDRGSDQPQHF
.,many,TRBJ2-2,14,TRBV20-1,TGCAGTGCTAGACTGACAGGAGTCACCGGGGAGCTGTTTTTT,CSARLTGVTGELFF
TRBD2,few,TRBJ2-7,15,TRBV4-2,TGTGCCAGCAGCCCTACTAGCGGGGGCCCCTACGAGCAGTACTTC,CASSPTSGGPYEQYF
.,many,TRBJ2-7,12,TRBV29-1,TGCAGCGTTGACAGGGGTCCCTACGAGCAGTACTTC,CSVDRGPYEQYF